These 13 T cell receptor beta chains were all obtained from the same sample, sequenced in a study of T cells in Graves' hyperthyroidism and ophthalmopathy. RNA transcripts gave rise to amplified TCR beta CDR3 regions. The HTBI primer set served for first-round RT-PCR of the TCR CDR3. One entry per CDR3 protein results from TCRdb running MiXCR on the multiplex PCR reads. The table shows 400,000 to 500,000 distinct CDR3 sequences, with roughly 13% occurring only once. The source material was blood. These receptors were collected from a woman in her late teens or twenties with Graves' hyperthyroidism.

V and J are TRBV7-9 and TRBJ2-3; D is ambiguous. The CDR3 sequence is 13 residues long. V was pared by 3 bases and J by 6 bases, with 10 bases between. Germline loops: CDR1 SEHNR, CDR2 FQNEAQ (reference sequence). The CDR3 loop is CASSFDTLDTQYF. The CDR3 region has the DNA TGTGCCAGCAGCTTCGACACATTGGATACGCAGTATTTT.

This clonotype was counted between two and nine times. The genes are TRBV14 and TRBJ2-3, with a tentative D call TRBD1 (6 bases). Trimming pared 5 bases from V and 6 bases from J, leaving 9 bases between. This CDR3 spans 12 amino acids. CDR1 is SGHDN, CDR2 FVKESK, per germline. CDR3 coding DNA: TGTGCCAGCAGCTACAGGGTGGATACGCAGTATTTT. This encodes CASSYRVDTQYF.

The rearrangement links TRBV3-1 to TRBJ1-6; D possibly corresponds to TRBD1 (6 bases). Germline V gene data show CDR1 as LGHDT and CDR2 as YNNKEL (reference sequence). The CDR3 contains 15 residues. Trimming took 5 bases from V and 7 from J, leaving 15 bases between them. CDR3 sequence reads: CASSFTGLGNSPLHF. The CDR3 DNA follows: TGTGCCAGCAGCTTTACAGGGTTAGGGAATTCACCCCTCCACTTT.

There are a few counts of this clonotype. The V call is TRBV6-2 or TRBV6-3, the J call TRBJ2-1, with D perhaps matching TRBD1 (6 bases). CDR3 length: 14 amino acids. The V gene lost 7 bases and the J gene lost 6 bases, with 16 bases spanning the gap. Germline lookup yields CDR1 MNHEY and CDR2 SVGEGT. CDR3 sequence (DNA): TGTGCCAGCAACAACCCACAGGGAACCAATGAGCAGTTCTTC. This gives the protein CASNNPQGTNEQFF.

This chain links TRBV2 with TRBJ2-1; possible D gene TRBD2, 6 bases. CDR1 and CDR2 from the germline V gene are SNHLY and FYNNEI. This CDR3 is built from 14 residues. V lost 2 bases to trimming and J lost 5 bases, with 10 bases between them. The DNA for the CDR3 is TGTGCCAGCAGTGAAATGGGACTGAACAATGAGCAGTTCTTC. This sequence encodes CASSEMGLNNEQFF.

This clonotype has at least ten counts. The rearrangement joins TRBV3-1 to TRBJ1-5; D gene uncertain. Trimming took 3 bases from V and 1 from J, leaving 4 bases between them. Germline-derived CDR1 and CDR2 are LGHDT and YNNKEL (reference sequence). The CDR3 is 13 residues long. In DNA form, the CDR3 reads TGTGCCAGCAGCCAGGGGAGCAATCAGCCCCAGCATTTT. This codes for CASSQGSNQPQHF.

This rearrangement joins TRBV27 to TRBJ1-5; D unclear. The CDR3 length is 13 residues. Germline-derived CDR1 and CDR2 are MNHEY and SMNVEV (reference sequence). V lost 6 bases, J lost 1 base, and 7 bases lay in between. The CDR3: CASRQPSNQPQHF. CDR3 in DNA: TGTGCCAGCAGACAACCGAGCAATCAGCCCCAGCATTTT.

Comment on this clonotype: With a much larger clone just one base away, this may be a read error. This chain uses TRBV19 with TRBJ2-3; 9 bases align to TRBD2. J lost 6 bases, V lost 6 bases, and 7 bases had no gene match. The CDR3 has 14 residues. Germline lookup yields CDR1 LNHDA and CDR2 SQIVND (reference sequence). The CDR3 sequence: CASRVAGAGDTQYF. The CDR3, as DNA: TGTGCCAGTAGGGTAGCGGGAGCAGGGGATACGCAGTATTTT.

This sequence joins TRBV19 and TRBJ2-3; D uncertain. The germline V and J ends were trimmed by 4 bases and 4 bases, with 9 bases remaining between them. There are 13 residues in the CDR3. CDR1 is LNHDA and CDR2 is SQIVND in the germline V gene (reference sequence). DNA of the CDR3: TGTGCCAGTAGTAATGAAGTCGCAGATACGCAGTATTTT. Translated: CASSNEVADTQYF. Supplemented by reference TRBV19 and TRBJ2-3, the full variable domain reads DGGITQSPKYLFRKEGQNVTLSCEQNLNHDAMYWYRQDPGQGLRLIYYSQIVNDFQKGDIAEGYSVSREKKESFPLTVTSAQKNPTAFYLCASSNEVADTQYFGPGTRLTVL.

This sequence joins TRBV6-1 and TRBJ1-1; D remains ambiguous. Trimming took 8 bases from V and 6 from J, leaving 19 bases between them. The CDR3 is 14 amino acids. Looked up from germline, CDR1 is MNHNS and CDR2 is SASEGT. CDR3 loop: CASQNKREGSEAFF. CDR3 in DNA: TGTGCCAGCCAGAACAAGAGGGAAGGCTCTGAAGCTTTCTTT.

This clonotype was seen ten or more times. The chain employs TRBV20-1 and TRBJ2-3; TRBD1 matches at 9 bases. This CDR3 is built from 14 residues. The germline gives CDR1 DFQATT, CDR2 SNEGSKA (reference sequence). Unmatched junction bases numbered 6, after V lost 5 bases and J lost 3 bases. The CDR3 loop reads CSAAGTGITDTQYF. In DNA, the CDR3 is TGCAGTGCTGCCGGGACAGGGATTACAGATACGCAGTATTTT.

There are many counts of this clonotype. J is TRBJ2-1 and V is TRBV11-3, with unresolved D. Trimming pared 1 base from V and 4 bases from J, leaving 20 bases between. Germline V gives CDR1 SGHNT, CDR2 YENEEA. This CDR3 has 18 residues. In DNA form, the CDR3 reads TGTGCCAGCAGCTTAGGAACGGAGACCCCTGGAGTTTACAATGAGCAGTTCTTC. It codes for CASSLGTETPGVYNEQFF.

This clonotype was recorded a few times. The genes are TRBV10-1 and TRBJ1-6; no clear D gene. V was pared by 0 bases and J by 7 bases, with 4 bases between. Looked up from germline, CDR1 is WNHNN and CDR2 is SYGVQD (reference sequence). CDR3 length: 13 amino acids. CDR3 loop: CASSESVNSPLHF. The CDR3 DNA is TGCGCCAGCAGTGAGTCCGTGAATTCACCCCTCCACTTT.